This TCR beta chain appears in the sequencing data of a study of T cells in narcolepsy. The CDR3 covers 15 residues. V gave up 0 bases and J gave up 8 bases, with 17 bases separating them. Germline assignment: CDR1 SGDLS and CDR2 YYNGEE. Study-wide findings and caveats: Same-patient CSF and blood CD4+ T cell clonotypes included HCRT-specific and TRIB2-specific autoreactive ones. Blood of same and different patients, but not healthy controls, reportedly held recurring autoreactive clonotypes.

Some clones are missing from TCRdb's copy, which holds only in-frame ones; the method was immunoSEQ multiplex PCR. Among some 30,000 clones listed, roughly 80% were seen once. A note on this clone: Its antigen is currently unknown.

The rearrangement joins TRBV9 to TRBJ1-2, with a possible D match to TRBD1 (5 bases). The clonotype comes from a human donor in good health. Sequenced sample: memory (CD45RA-) CD4+ T cells from blood. CDR3 coding DNA: TGTGCCAGCAGCGTAGAGGGCAGGGCGCTTGCCGGCTACACCTTC. Residues: CASSVEGRALAGYTF.